This T cell receptor (beta chain) was recovered during a study of cytomegalovirus exposure and HLA in healthy donors. The study's findings and limits: In an earlier analysis, in some 500 donors, most V segments appeared productive either ~90% or ~30% of the time. The records held CMV serostatus as the only immune exposure information. There were several of the most significant clusters that appeared linked to common viral pathogens in a later analysis. Later genetic work tied a missense DCLRE1C variant to beta-chain V and J trimming.

The CDR3 spans 15 residues. Trimming removed 0 bases at V and 5 bases at J, with 10 bases between. CDR1 is LNHNV and CDR2 is YYDKDF in the germline V gene (reference sequence). Vbeta (60) and Jbeta (13) primers were used in the PCR. Assay: immunoSEQ multiplex PCR; the TCRdb copy retains only in-frame clones and omits some. The table lists some 180,000 clones, more than 65% of them singletons. A word on this clone: Its antigen is as yet unknown.

This TCR came from a woman under 40 in good health and CMV-seropositive. The chain combines TRBV15 with TRBJ1-4; D ambiguous. The sequenced sample consisted of PBMCs. The CDR3 DNA reads as TGTGCCACCAGCAGAGATCAGGCATCAAATGAAAAACTGTTTTTT. Amino acid sequence: CATSRDQASNEKLFF.